This T cell receptor (beta chain) was documented in a study of graft-versus-host responses after intestinal transplantation (dated by TCRdb to the early 2020s). Turning to the overall study: Recipients received multivisceral, liver-intestinal, or isolated intestinal transplants. Anti-thymocyte globulin induction was given to all recipients, followed by maintenance tacrolimus and steroids for about 3 years. Graft-versus-host and host-versus-graft alloreactive T cell clones were tracked in the graft, circulation and bone marrow after intestinal transplantation using bulk TCR-beta CDR3 sequencing. To identify alloreactive clones, pre-transplant mixed lymphocyte reaction products were sequenced and compared with unstimulated pre-transplant donor and recipient T cells. The cohort enrolled 20 to 30 intestinal transplant recipients including one retransplant, and a few patients lacking pretransplant specimens were excluded. Donor T cell macrochimerism was defined as a peak of at least 4% donor T cells among recipient peripheral blood mononuclear cells. Rather than being sequenced by the commercial service, samples from a few later patients were sequenced in-house on an Illumina MiSeq and processed with MiXCR. What the work shows at the level of the full study, not this receptor alone: Conclusions were limited by the relatively low number and heterogeneity of intestinal transplant patients. Early after transplant, peak levels of circulating GvH clones were found to be associated with declines in HvG clones. In patients with donor T cell macrochimerism, the allografts had high GvH to HvG T cell clonal ratios. GvH clones were detected in recipient bone marrow, and some of these GvH clones were observed earlier in ileal mucosa or blood, consistent with an intestinal mucosal origin.

The method behind the library was the immunoSEQ multiplex PCR assay. For most patients, genomic DNA was isolated with the Qiagen DNeasy Blood and Tissue Kit and sent frozen to Adaptive Biotechnologies for TCR sequencing. High-throughput TCR-beta CDR3 sequencing of genomic DNA from most patients was performed by Adaptive Biotechnologies. For the original study's pipeline: Adaptive's ImmunoSEQ software was the source of the TCR sequencing data for over 15 patients, while a few other patients were processed with MiXCR and VDJtools. To correct CD4 versus CD8 sorting errors, any sequence found in both subsets at a frequency ratio below 5:1 was removed. Because the origin of CDR3 nucleotide sequences shared between donor and recipient could not be assigned, those sequences were removed. To count as alloreactive, a clone needed at least 2-fold expansion over unstimulated cells and a minimum CFSE-low frequency of 0.002% (template counts) or 0.001% (read counts). Clones were considered mappable if detected in sequenced pre-transplant spleen, lymph node, or MLR CFSE-low populations of the donor or recipient. Cumulative frequency of alloreactive clones was calculated as a percentage of all sequences weighted by copy number. Imported from immuneACCESS, the table was reduced by TCRdb to in-frame sequences with V and J called. These copies leave out some clones; in studies compared against another copy, an unresolved V gene accounts for under half, and the cause of the remainder is not known. D and trimming come from the DNA, and the V and J calls and clone size come from that table. For this sample the table gives 75,000 to 95,000 clones, of which 85% to 95% were detected only once. The ten largest clones add up to roughly 2% of the sample.

As regards this clone: The antigen this receptor binds is unknown. Base qualities were left out, and no much larger clone turns up one base away.

The CDR3 runs 13 residues from the cysteine to the phenylalanine. Of the read, only the CDR3 DNA is kept; its 39 bases are in frame from base 1. The germline V gene sets CDR1 to MNHEY and CDR2 to SVGAGI. V is reduced by 2 bases and J by 2 bases, leaving a spacing of 7 bases between them. The sample's time point label is to be understood as: cells obtained before transplantation from donor or recipient. CD3+CD4+ and CD3+CD8+ populations were FACS-sorted from unstimulated pre-transplant donor and recipient cells taken from spleen or lymph nodes. Sequenced material: unstimulated CD8+ T cells sorted from spleen or lymph node cells, taken before intestinal transplant. The receptor chain draws on TRBV6-5 and TRBJ2-7; TRBD1 is a possible D gene, resting on 5 matching bases. The receptor was derived from a human donor who received an intestinal transplant. CDR3 sequence: CASSYDRTYEQYF. The base sequence is TGTGCCAGCAGTTACGACAGAACCTACGAGCAGTACTTC.